These 23 T cell receptor beta chains were sequenced from one sample in a study of T cells in Graves' hyperthyroidism and ophthalmopathy. Regions amplified from RNA transcripts were the TCR beta CDR3 regions. Researchers ran a first-round RT-PCR on the TCR CDR3 using the HTBI primer set. TCRdb reprocessed the multiplex PCR reads via MiXCR and lists one record per CDR3 protein. Among some 620,000 distinct CDR3 sequences listed, around 15% were seen once. Material: blood. All receptors come from a woman between 25 and 40 years old with Graves' hyperthyroidism.

This chain connects TRBV12-3 or TRBV12-4 to TRBJ1-4, with D possibly TRBD1 on 5 matching bases. The CDR3 is 14 residues long. Trimming pared 3 bases from V and 7 bases from J, leaving 12 bases between. CDR3 bases: TGTGCCAGCAGTTTCGGGGGAGGTGGTGAAAAACTGTTTTTT. Its protein is CASSFGGGGEKLFF.

The chain carries TRBV7-6 and TRBJ2-7, with 10 positions matching TRBD1. V shed 1 base, J shed 7 bases, and the junction held 1 base outside the gene matches. This CDR3 comprises 13 residues. The germline V gene has CDR1 SGHVS and CDR2 FNYEAQ. For the CDR3, the DNA is TGTGCCAGCAGCTTAGGGGGACAGGGGGAGCAGTACTTC. This translates into CASSLGGQGEQYF. Supplemented by reference TRBV7-6 and TRBJ2-7, the full variable domain reads GAGVSQSPRYKVTKRGQDVALRCDPISGHVSLYWYRQALGQGPEFLTYFNYEAQQDKSGLPNDRFSAERPEGSISTLTIQRTEQRDSAMYRCASSLGGQGEQYFGPGTRLTVT.

The chain recombines TRBV27 with TRBJ2-2, with D unclear. Germline V gene data show CDR1 as MNHEY and CDR2 as SMNVEV (reference sequence). The CDR3 sequence is 14 residues long. V lost 4 bases and J 3 bases, leaving 9 bases between the germline ends. CDR3 sequence reads: CASSSGPDTGELFF. The DNA of the CDR3 is TGTGCCAGCAGTTCGGGCCCTGACACCGGGGAGCTGTTTTTT.

The gene calls are TRBV3-1 and TRBJ2-5, with 8 bases aligning to TRBD2. Germline V gene data show CDR1 as LGHDT and CDR2 as YNNKEL (reference sequence). V trimming: 4 bases; J trimming: 2 bases; junction bases outside the gene matches: 12. This CDR3 is 17 amino acids long. This CDR3 reads CASSPALPGGRQETQYF. The CDR3, as DNA: TGTGCCAGCAGCCCAGCTTTGCCGGGGGGGCGACAAGAGACCCAGTACTTC.

In its sample, this clonotype was seen a few times. The chain uses TRBV20-1 and TRBJ2-3; tentatively, D is TRBD2 (5 bases). The germline gives CDR1 DFQATT, CDR2 SNEGSKA (reference sequence). The CDR3 has 14 residues. In nucleotides, the CDR3 is TGCACCGGCCTGGACTCCACCGCTCCTGGTACGCAGTATTTT. This gives the protein CTGLDSTAPGTQYF.

This clonotype turned up a few times. The chain has TRBV20-1 and TRBJ2-7; TRBD2 matches at 10 bases. V shed 1 base, J shed 2 bases, and the junction held 14 bases outside the gene matches. The germline V gene has CDR1 DFQATT and CDR2 SNEGSKA (reference sequence). The CDR3 extends over 18 amino acids. The chain's CDR3 is CSARGGPQLAGFPYEQYF. The DNA of the CDR3 is TGCAGTGCTAGAGGGGGGCCCCAACTAGCGGGGTTCCCCTACGAGCAGTACTTC.

This clonotype was picked up many times. The chain joins TRBV6-1 to TRBJ2-2; TRBD1 matches 10 bases. V shed 3 bases and J 3 bases; nucleotides not matched to a gene: 1. This CDR3 contains 15 residues. Germline V gene data show CDR1 as MNHNS and CDR2 as SASEGT. CDR3 bases: TGTGCCAGCAGTGAGGGGACAGGGGACACCGGGGAGCTGTTTTTT. It encodes CASSEGTGDTGELFF.

As regards this clonotype: This may be a read error: a much more frequent sequence differs by one nucleotide. Here the CDR3 reads CASSYSHSYGYTF. For the CDR3, the DNA is TGTGCCAGCAGTTATTCCCACAGCTATGGCTACACCTTC. The rearrangement links TRBV27 to TRBJ1-2; unclear D gene. CDR1 and CDR2 (germline): MNHEY, SMNVEV (reference sequence). V was shortened by 4 bases and J by 4 bases, with 10 bases between the two germline ends. The CDR3 spans 13 residues.

This clonotype has more than one count but fewer than ten. The V gene is TRBV9, the J gene TRBJ2-5; D remains unclear. This CDR3 is 13 amino acids long. Looked up from germline, CDR1 is SGDLS and CDR2 is YYNGEE. The V end was cut by 0 bases, the J end by 7 bases, with 10 bases between. CDR3 nucleotide sequence: TGTGCCAGCAGCGTAGACGGTTTTGGGACCCAGTACTTC. It codes for CASSVDGFGTQYF.

This clonotype was recorded many times. The genes are TRBV27 and TRBJ2-1; 8 bases fit TRBD1. The CDR3 has 14 residues. CDR1 is MNHEY and CDR2 is SMNVEV in the germline V gene (reference sequence). The trim removed 5 bases at V and 6 bases at J, leaving 6 bases unmatched. CDR3 DNA sequence: TGTGCCAGCAGTCAATGGACAGGGTTCAATGAGCAGTTCTTC. Its protein product is CASSQWTGFNEQFF.

Notes on this clonotype: One junction end does not reproduce the germline sequence, and a read error may be involved. The CDR3 sequence: CANSPLSWGRLYEQYF. The CDR3 bases are TGTGCCAACAGCCCCTTGTCGTGGGGGCGCCTCTACGAGCAGTACTTC. The genes are TRBV4-2 and TRBJ2-7, with D possibly being TRBD1 (6 bases). The CDR3 loop spans 16 amino acids. Per germline, CDR1 LGHNA and CDR2 YNFKEQ.

For this clonotype: A read error may be the cause here, since a much bigger clone is one base away. The chain carries TRBV11-3 and TRBJ2-3; 11 bases align to TRBD2. Looked up from germline, CDR1 is SGHNT and CDR2 is YENEEA. The CDR3 consists of 15 residues. The CDR3 is CARSSLAGEVDTQYF. DNA for the CDR3: TGTGCCCGCAGCTCACTAGCGGGAGAGGTAGATACGCAGTATTTT.

Note on this clonotype: One end of the junction fails to match germline, which may point to a read error. The genes are TRBV9 and TRBJ2-6; D is uncertain. CDR3 length equals 14 residues. Germline lookup yields CDR1 SGDLS and CDR2 YYNGEE. The CDR3 nucleotides are TGTGCCAGCAGCGTAGTATCTGGGCCCAACGTCCTGACTTTC. Translated: CASSVVSGPNVLTF.

This clonotype was recorded a few times. The chain has TRBV24-1 and TRBJ2-7; perhaps TRBD1 as D (6 bases). The CDR3 sequence is 16 residues long. Trimming left V 4 bases short and J 3 bases short, with 18 bases between. Germline V lookup: CDR1 KGHDR, CDR2 SFDVKD. This chain's CDR3 is CATSDPDSQGSYEQYF. CDR3 coding DNA: TGTGCCACCAGTGACCCGGACAGTCAAGGGAGCTACGAGCAGTACTTC.

This clonotype came up many times. The chain combines TRBV28 with TRBJ2-7; 9 nucleotides align to TRBD1. This CDR3 comprises 15 residues. Germline lookup yields CDR1 MDHEN and CDR2 SYDVKM. Trimming cost V 4 bases and J 5 bases; bases outside gene matches: 9. The CDR3 DNA sequence: TGTGCCAGCAGTTCGACCGGGACAGGGTCCCACGAGCAGTACTTC. Its translation: CASSSTGTGSHEQYF.

In this sample, this clonotype turned up a few times. The chain employs TRBV11-2 and TRBJ1-3; D is uncertain. The CDR3 has 16 residues. With 2 bases removed from V and 0 bases from J, the gap between germline ends came to 11 bases. Germline loops: CDR1 SGHAT, CDR2 FQNNGV. The CDR3 protein is CASSLSDPASGNTIYF. In DNA, the CDR3 is TGTGCCAGCAGCTTATCAGATCCGGCCTCTGGAAACACCATATATTTT.

The sample holds a few counts of this clonotype. This chain connects TRBV28 to TRBJ2-3; weak D call: TRBD2 (5 bases). V lost 9 bases, J lost 6 bases, and 13 bases lay in between. Germline V lookup: CDR1 MDHEN, CDR2 SYDVKM. This CDR3 has 12 amino acids. The CDR3 coding sequence is TGTGCCAGTGAACGGGAACGGGATACGCAGTATTTT. This codes for CASERERDTQYF.

A remark on this clonotype: This sequence may be a read error, since a much larger clone differs from it by one base. The CDR3 protein is CASSLVGIPPSQKNEQYF. The CDR3 DNA is TGTGCCAGCAGCTTGGTAGGGATTCCCCCATCTCAAAAAAATGAGCAGTACTTC. V usage is TRBV11-2 and J usage is TRBJ2-1, with D hard to call. Judging by the DNA end, TRBJ2-7 fits better; the J call may be wrong. The CDR3 has 18 residues. CDR1 and CDR2 from the germline V gene are SGHAT and FQNNGV.

This clonotype was picked up many times. The chain combines TRBV30 with TRBJ2-1; D not certain. From germline, CDR1 is GTSNPN and CDR2 SVGIG (reference sequence). V was cut by 2 bases and J by 7 bases, with 12 bases left in between. The CDR3 contains 13 residues. The DNA of the CDR3 is TGTGCCTGGAGTCAGCAAAATGGGAATGAGCAGTTCTTC. It is translated as CAWSQQNGNEQFF.

The sample holds many counts of this clonotype. This chain links TRBV28 with TRBJ1-2; a possible D gene is TRBD1 (5 bases). Germline V gives CDR1 MDHEN, CDR2 SYDVKM. This CDR3 contains 16 residues. V gave up 3 bases and J gave up 8 bases, with 22 bases separating them. CDR3 protein: CASSLSLNGGSWGYTF. CDR3 nucleotide sequence: TGTGCCAGCAGTTTGTCCCTGAATGGGGGGTCTTGGGGCTACACCTTC.

There are many counts of this clonotype. An end of the junction differs from the germline gene, which may be a read error. The genes are TRBV11-2 and TRBJ2-7, with 11 bases lining up with TRBD1. The CDR3 extends over 15 amino acids. Germline CDR1 reads SGHAT; CDR2 reads FQNNGV. The CDR3 here is CASSLGTGGFYEQYF. The CDR3 DNA is TGTGCCAGCAGTTTAGGGACAGGGGGTTTCTACGAGCAGTACTTC.

Comments on this clonotype: This may stem from a read error, because a much larger clone lies one nucleotide away. The V call is TRBV6-4, the J call TRBJ2-2; D call uncertain. The CDR3 length is 14 residues. Germline V gene data show CDR1 as MRHNA and CDR2 as SNTAGT. V gave up 6 bases and J gave up 3 bases, with 11 bases separating them. CDR3 residues: CASRKPEHTGELFF. The CDR3 DNA reads as TGTGCCAGCAGAAAACCAGAACACACCGGGGAGCTGTTTTTT.

This clonotype was observed at least ten times. The gene calls are TRBV11-1 and TRBJ2-5; D remains ambiguous. The germline V gene has CDR1 SGHAT and CDR2 FQDESV (reference sequence). The ends were cut back, 2 bases at V and 7 bases at J, with 14 bases in the middle. The CDR3 runs 14 residues. The CDR3 protein is CASSLTESPGTQYF. The CDR3 bases are TGTGCCAGCAGCTTAACGGAATCACCAGGGACCCAGTACTTC.